Listed below are T cell receptor beta chains from one sample, sequenced in a study of cytomegalovirus exposure and HLA in healthy donors. The repertoire was sequenced with immunoSEQ multiplex PCR; TCRdb's copy has only in-frame clones and lacks some. The sample records 50,000 to 70,000 clones, 85% to 95% being singletons. Sequenced sample: PBMCs. These receptors were obtained from a woman between 18 and 29 years old in good health and CMV-seropositive. Both conserved end residues are trimmed from each CDR3. The order of the fields is V gene, J gene, CDR3 protein.

V gene: TRBV9; J gene: TRBJ2-1; CDR3 protein: ASSVLTSGGDYNEQF
V gene: TRBV28; J gene: TRBJ2-7; CDR3 protein: ASSLPRDRGKQY
V gene: TRBV6-5; J gene: TRBJ1-1; CDR3 protein: ASSFDRGLEGTEAF
V gene: TRBV28; J gene: TRBJ2-1; CDR3 protein: ASSDSQRVYNEQF
V gene: TRBV7-9; J gene: TRBJ2-7; CDR3 protein: ASSLYSTGAYEQY
V gene: TRBV7-8; J gene: TRBJ1-5; CDR3 protein: ASSAFDSQPQH
V gene: TRBV10-3; J gene: TRBJ1-3; CDR3 protein: AIAGSPPGNTIY
V gene: TRBV18; J gene: TRBJ1-5; CDR3 protein: ASSLRQAVDQPQH
V gene: TRBV2; J gene: TRBJ2-3; CDR3 protein: ASSVGRTTDTQY
V gene: TRBV19; J gene: TRBJ2-1; CDR3 protein: ASSIVAGIQYNEQF
V gene: TRBV4-1; J gene: TRBJ1-4; CDR3 protein: ASSRTGTATNEKLF
V gene: TRBV4-1; J gene: TRBJ1-5; CDR3 protein: ASSPKTGFNQPQH
V gene: TRBV30; J gene: TRBJ2-1; CDR3 protein: AWKTSPNEQF
V gene: TRBV7-8; J gene: TRBJ1-2; CDR3 protein: ASSLPGQDYGYT
V gene: TRBV6-1; J gene: TRBJ1-4; CDR3 protein: ASRLDRGNEKLF
V gene: TRBV5-6; J gene: TRBJ2-7; CDR3 protein: ASSLGAGGPYEQY
V gene: TRBV30; J gene: TRBJ2-3; CDR3 protein: AWSGGGSDTQY